This TCR beta chain was identified during a study of graft-versus-host responses after intestinal transplantation. Per germline, CDR1 SGHRS and CDR2 YFSETQ. The length of the CDR3 is 13 residues. V lost 3 bases and J lost 6, with 10 bases in between. The method was immunoSEQ multiplex PCR; TCRdb's version includes in-frame clones alone and lacks a portion of them. The data contain fewer than 30,000 clones, 70% to 90% of them singletons. This clonotype was obtained from a human patient who received an intestinal transplant, so some T cells may come from the graft donor. This chain links TRBV5-1 with TRBJ2-1, with D uncertain. The sequencing used PBMCs, collected around 14 months after intestinal transplant. CDR3 bases: TGCGCCAGCAGCTCGCGCGGCGCCAATGAGCAGTTCTTC. This codes for CASSSRGANEQFF. The variable domain in full, with the rest retrieved from reference TRBV5-1 and TRBJ2-1, is KAGVTQTPRYLIKTRGQQVTLSCSPISGHRSVSWYQQTPGQGLQFLFEYFSETQRNKGNFPGRFSGRQFSNSRSEMNVSTLELGDSALYLCASSSRGANEQFFGPGTRLTVL.